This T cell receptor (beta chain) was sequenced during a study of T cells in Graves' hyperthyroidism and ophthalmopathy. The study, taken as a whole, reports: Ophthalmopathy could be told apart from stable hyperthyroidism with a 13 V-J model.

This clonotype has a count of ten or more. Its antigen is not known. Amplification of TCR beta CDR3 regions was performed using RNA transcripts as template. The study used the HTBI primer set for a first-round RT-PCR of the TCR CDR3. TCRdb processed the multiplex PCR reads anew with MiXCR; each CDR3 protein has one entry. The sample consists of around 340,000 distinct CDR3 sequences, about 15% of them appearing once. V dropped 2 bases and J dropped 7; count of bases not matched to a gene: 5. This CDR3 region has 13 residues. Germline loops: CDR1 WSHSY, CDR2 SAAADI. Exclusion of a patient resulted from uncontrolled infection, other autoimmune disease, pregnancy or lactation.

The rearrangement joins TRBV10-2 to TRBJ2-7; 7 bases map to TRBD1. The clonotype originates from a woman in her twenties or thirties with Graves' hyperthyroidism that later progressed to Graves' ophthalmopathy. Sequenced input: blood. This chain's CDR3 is CASSEQQGVEQYF. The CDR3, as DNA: TGCGCCAGCAGTGAGCAGCAGGGGGTGGAGCAGTACTTC.